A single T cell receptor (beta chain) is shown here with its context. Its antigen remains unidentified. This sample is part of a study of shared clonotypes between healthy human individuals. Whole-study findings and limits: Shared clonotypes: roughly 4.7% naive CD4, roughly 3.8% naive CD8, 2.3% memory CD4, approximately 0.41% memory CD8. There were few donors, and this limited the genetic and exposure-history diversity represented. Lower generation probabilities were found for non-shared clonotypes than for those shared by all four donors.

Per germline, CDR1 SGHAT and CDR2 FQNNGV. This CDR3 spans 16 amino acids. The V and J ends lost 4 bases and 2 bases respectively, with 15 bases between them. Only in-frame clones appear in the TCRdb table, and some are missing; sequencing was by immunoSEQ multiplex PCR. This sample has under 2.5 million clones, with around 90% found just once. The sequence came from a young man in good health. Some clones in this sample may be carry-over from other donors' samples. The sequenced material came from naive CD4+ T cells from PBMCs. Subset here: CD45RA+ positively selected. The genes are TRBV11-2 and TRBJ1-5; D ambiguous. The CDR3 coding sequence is TGTGCCAGCAGCTCCCATGCCTCGGCCGGCAATCAGCCCCAGCATTTT. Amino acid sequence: CASSSHASAGNQPQHF.